These 3 T cell receptor beta chains came from one sample sequenced in a study of cytomegalovirus exposure and HLA in healthy donors. Primers included in the PCR were 60 Vbeta and 13 Jbeta primers. Some clones are missing from TCRdb's copy, which holds only in-frame ones; the method was immunoSEQ multiplex PCR. This table holds 120,000 to 150,000 clones, 75% to 80% found once. The source material was PBMCs. Every receptor here comes from a woman in her twenties or thirties in good health and CMV-seronegative.

The V call is TRBV4-1, the J call TRBJ1-1; no clear D gene. Germline CDR1 and CDR2: MGHRA and YSYEKL. The CDR3 is 14 amino acids. The ends were cut back, 1 base at V and 0 bases at J, with 6 bases in the middle. The CDR3 coding sequence is TGCGCCAGCAGCCAAGTACTTATGAACACTGAAGCTTTCTTT. This sequence encodes CASSQVLMNTEAFF.

The chain joins TRBV9 to TRBJ2-3; 9 bases are shared with TRBD1. The CDR3 totals 15 residues. CDR1 is SGDLS and CDR2 is YYNGEE in the germline V gene. Trimming removed 3 bases from V and 2 bases from J; junction bases left unmatched: 4. The CDR3 region is CASSERTGATDTQYF. Written as DNA, the CDR3 is TGTGCCAGCAGCGAACGGACAGGGGCCACAGATACGCAGTATTTT.

J is TRBJ2-3 and V is TRBV5-6, with 12 bases aligning to TRBD2. This CDR3 region has 15 residues. Trimming cost V 1 base and J 3 bases; bases outside gene matches: 0. Germline V gene sequence: CDR1 SGHDT, CDR2 YYEEEE. The CDR3: CASSLLAGGTDTQYF. The CDR3, as DNA: TGTGCCAGCAGCTTGCTAGCGGGGGGGACAGATACGCAGTATTTT.